These 5 T cell receptor beta chains originate from one sample sequenced in a study of T cells in Graves' hyperthyroidism and ophthalmopathy. TCR beta CDR3 regions were amplified from RNA transcripts. With the HTBI primer set, the TCR CDR3 went through a first round of RT-PCR. One entry per CDR3 protein results from TCRdb running MiXCR on the multiplex PCR reads. Of about 350,000 distinct CDR3 sequences in the sample, 15% to 20% are singletons; the top ten hold 3.7%. The sequencing input was blood. The source of these receptors is a woman younger than 35 with Graves' hyperthyroidism.

Many counts were recorded for this clonotype. The J gene is TRBJ1-6, the V gene TRBV30; no definite D call. The CDR3 contains 13 residues. In germline, CDR1 is GTSNPN, CDR2 SVGIG (reference sequence). Between the trimmed V and J ends, which lost 0 bases and 11 bases, there was a span of 11 bases. CDR3 sequence reads: CAWSVGESTPLHF. Here the CDR3 DNA reads TGTGCCTGGAGTGTCGGCGAATCAACACCCCTCCACTTT.

The table lists this clonotype with many counts. This chain uses TRBV6-5 with TRBJ1-6; D unclear. The CDR3 extends over 13 amino acids. V lost 10 bases, J lost 7 bases, and 14 bases lay in between. Germline loops: CDR1 MNHEY, CDR2 SVGAGI. The CDR3 loop is CAIHRTANSPLHF. The CDR3 DNA reads as TGTGCCATCCATCGTACCGCAAATTCACCCCTCCACTTT.

This clonotype was seen at least ten times. This rearrangement joins TRBV12-3 or TRBV12-4 to TRBJ1-2, with a weak D call TRBD1 (5 bases). The CDR3 has 13 residues. V was clipped by 6 bases and J by 2 bases, with 10 bases between them. The CDR3 loop is CASSSRVNYGYTF. The CDR3 bases are TGTGCCAGCAGCAGCAGGGTAAACTATGGCTACACCTTC.

This clonotype was seen repeatedly, ten times or more. The chain combines TRBV9 with TRBJ1-2, with D tentatively TRBD1 (6 bases). CDR1 SGDLS and CDR2 YYNGEE come from the germline V gene. The CDR3 has 13 amino acids. The V gene lost 3 bases and the J gene lost 4 bases, with 10 bases spanning the gap. The CDR3 sequence is CASSGRGPYGYTF. The CDR3 nucleotides are TGTGCCAGCAGCGGCAGGGGTCCCTATGGCTACACCTTC.

The rearrangement joins TRBV24-1 to TRBJ2-7; TRBD1 matches 10 bases. This CDR3 spans 16 amino acids. CDR1 and CDR2 (germline): KGHDR, SFDVKD. Unmatched junction bases numbered 10, after V lost 3 bases and J lost 6 bases. The CDR3 bases are TGTGCCACCAGTGATAACGCCGGGACAGGGGATGGCGAGCAGTACTTC. As protein: CATSDNAGTGDGEQYF.